What follows describes a single T cell receptor beta chain. This sample stems from a study of CD8 T cell repertoires and HIV-1 epitope variants. Study at large: Each of Twenty-five Gag and Nef epitope peptides stimulated a separate culture. Tested: three Gag epitope families, Nef HW9 and YT9. Autologous T cell-negative cells served as antigen-presenting cells in equal numbers.

Repertoires were generated with immunoSEQ multiplex PCR, while TCRdb's copy carries only in-frame clones and drops some. The sample has about 95,000 clones, 74% seen once. This CDR3 is built from 14 residues. Per the germline V gene, CDR1 is SNHLY and CDR2 is FYNNEI. This clonotype originated in a male donor with HIV. V gene TRBV2 combines with J gene TRBJ2-7; 9 nucleotides match TRBD1. Sequencing was done on a sample of uncultured baseline CD8+ T cells from peripheral blood mononuclear cells (PBMCs). The CDR3: CADTPGQGNHEQYF. The CDR3 region has the DNA TGTGCGGATACCCCGGGACAGGGTAACCACGAGCAGTACTTC.